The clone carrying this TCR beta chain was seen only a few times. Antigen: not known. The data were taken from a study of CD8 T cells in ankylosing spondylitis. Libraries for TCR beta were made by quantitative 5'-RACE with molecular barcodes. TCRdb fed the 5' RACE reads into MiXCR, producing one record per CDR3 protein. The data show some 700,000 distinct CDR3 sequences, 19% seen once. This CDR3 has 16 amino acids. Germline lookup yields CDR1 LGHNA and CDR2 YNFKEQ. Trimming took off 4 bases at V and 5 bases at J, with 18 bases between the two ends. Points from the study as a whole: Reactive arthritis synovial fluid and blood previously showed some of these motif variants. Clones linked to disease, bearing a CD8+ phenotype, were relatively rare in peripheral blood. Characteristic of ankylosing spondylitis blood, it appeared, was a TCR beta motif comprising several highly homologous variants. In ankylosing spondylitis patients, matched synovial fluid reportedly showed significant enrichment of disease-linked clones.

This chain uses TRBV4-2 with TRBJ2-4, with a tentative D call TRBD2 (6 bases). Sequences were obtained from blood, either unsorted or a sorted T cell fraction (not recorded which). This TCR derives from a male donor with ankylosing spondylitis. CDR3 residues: CASSPLTAGTENIQYF. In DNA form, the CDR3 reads TGTGCCAGCAGCCCCCTGACGGCCGGGACTGAAAACATTCAGTACTTC.